This entry describes one TCR beta chain. Its antigen is currently not known. It has no much larger one-base neighbor in the sample; base qualities were not kept. Library preparation employed the immunoSEQ multiplex PCR assay. The multiplex PCR relied on a mix of 60 forward primers for TCR Vbeta segments and 13 reverse primers for TCR Jbeta segments. A multiplex PCR assay on genomic DNA amplified the CDR3 region of rearranged TCR beta genes. The amplified TCR beta libraries were sequenced on the Illumina HiSeq System as 87-base-pair reads. Per the original workflow: A later analysis counted around 72 million unique TCR beta chains across the 650 to 700 repertoires, and 9.5 million to 11 million of these chains were shared by at least two donors. Raw reads were error-corrected and collapsed into unique sequences by a nearest-neighbor algorithm in which closely related sequences were merged to remove PCR and sequencing errors. Alignment of CDR3 sequences to IMGT reference sequences was used to assign V, D and J gene segments. For a sequence to be retained, a match of at least six nucleotides to both a V gene segment and a J gene segment was required. Rearrangements were called productive when the CDR3 lacked stop codons and stayed in frame with V and J; all others were non-productive. CDR3 was defined by IMGT convention, running from the second conserved V-encoded cysteine to the conserved J-encoded phenylalanine. In an earlier analysis of roughly 610 of the donors, sequences lacking an unambiguous match to a single V gene segment were excluded. In an earlier analysis of a few hundred of the donors, V segments were called functional above 56.7% productive rearrangements and were called segregating when the between-donor standard deviation exceeded 5%. A statistical classification framework was built for diagnosing cytomegalovirus status from the catalog of TCR beta chain sequences. In a later analysis, V and J genes were assigned by comparing TCR nucleotide sequences against IMGT/GENE-DB human TR gene sequences. Using the TCRdist pipeline, a later analysis assigned CDR3 sequences along with most-parsimonious VDJ recombination scenarios. A later analysis defined each TCR beta chain by its CDR3 amino acid sequence plus V-gene family, and excluded reads lacking a unique V-gene family. To address suspected cross-contamination and a sequencing artifact, a later analysis removed roughly 640 highly shared, low-generation-probability nucleotide sequences. A later analysis calculated a clonal expansion index for each public chain from normalized within-repertoire ranks of inferred template counts. Generation probabilities in a later analysis came from a VDJ recombination model fitted to out-of-frame rearrangements, and those results were checked against IGoR. A later analysis scored TCR-TCR, TCR-HLA and TCR-CMV co-occurrence with hypergeometric tests, applying a repertoire-size bias correction to TCR pairs. False discovery rates were estimated in a later analysis by permuting HLA or CMV assignments 20 times. In a later analysis, co-occurring TCRs were grouped using DBSCAN, with TCRdist sequence similarity added in when clustering inside HLA-allele-positive subsets. Repertoires with fewer than 30,000 or more than 120,000 public chains, plus five repertoires with anomalous nucleotide sharing, were excluded from co-occurrence clustering. TCRdb limited this immuneACCESS table to in-frame rearrangements with V and J called. A share of clones is missing; checked studies link under half to unresolved V genes, and the rest is unexplained. The D gene and trimming were derived from the DNA, and the V and J assignments and clone size from that table. The sample profile shows around 76,000 clones; more than 60% of them were found once. Of the sample, 1.5% to 2% falls within the top ten clones.

The cohort comprised 670 or so healthy bone marrow donors. All cohort members were sampled while nominally healthy, although unrecorded immune exposures were likely present. The donor tested CMV seronegative, placing the donor among the 350 or so seronegative members of the cohort. A peripheral blood sample was provided by each donor, and peripheral blood mononuclear cells were used for TCR beta sequencing. Genomic DNA was extracted from the blood cell samples with the Qiagen DNeasy Blood Extraction Kit. This entry is derived from a study of cytomegalovirus exposure and HLA in healthy donors (dated by TCRdb to about 2017). Notes on the research overall: An earlier analysis of fewer than 750 of the donors reported 250 to 350 Gb of sequence data and 100 million to 120 million unique TCR beta sequences obtained from about 180 million T cells. An early release covering roughly 580 HLA-typed donors comprised approximately 300 gigabases of sequencing data and approximately 80 million unique TCR sequences. Among the roughly 380 genotyped donors, around 81% belonged to the genetic ancestry cluster associated with self-reported Caucasian donors. The aim of the study was to test whether cataloging public T cell receptors could identify signatures of past pathogen exposure. The study used immunosequencing to profile the T cell repertoires of approximately 650 subjects and linked those repertoires to cytomegalovirus serostatus. In addition to the first cohort of several hundred subjects, a separate validation cohort of 120 different subjects was used. The study combined high-throughput TCR immunosequencing, statistical association of individual TCRs with disease status, and machine learning to predict cytomegalovirus infection status. In a later analysis, previously published TCR beta repertoires from 666 donors were re-analyzed and high-resolution HLA genotyping was added so that TCR occurrence patterns could be studied. In the later analysis, no new phenotypic data were used to find candidate immune exposures; instead, reliance was placed on TCR beta sequences and their occurrence across donors. An earlier analysis of 500 to 650 of the donors applied high-throughput TCR beta sequencing to assess whether each TCR beta V gene segment acted as functional or pseudogenic. Donor age, sex, ethnicity and CMV serostatus were compiled alongside the repertoire data. In a later genetic analysis, genome-wide SNP genotypes for about three fifths of the roughly 670 donors were used, and that subset was treated as a discovery cohort. Every repertoire in the discovery cohort had been generated on one and the same sequencing platform. HLA typing covered class I and class II loci at four-digit resolution. Typing coverage varied by locus: about 629-640 donors for A, B, C, DRB1 and DQB1; more than 500 for DQA1; more than 600 for DPA1; approximately 490 for DPB1. Because of strong linkage in the cohort, 5 or 6 DR-DQ haplotypes were treated as single units for association and clustering. Among roughly 400 genotyped donors of the cohort, an average of approximately 200,000 unique TCR beta nucleotide sequences was sequenced per donor, of which about 18% were non-productive. The investigation overall reported the following: An earlier analysis of some 590 of the donors showed that most TCR beta V segments appeared in productive rearrangements either about 87% or about 30% of the time, which broadly matched IMGT annotations. The authors suggested that the approach could potentially be extended to other disease states and immunological phenotypes. Roughly uniform sequencing depth across donors was assumed in presence/absence analyses, although this assumption may not hold. The study listed 150 to 200 TCR beta chains as associated with cytomegalovirus. Correlated functional status among segregating V segments might be attributable to linkage disequilibrium, but an unknown experimental factor could not be ruled out. A later analysis found that TCR association rates varied across HLA loci, with DRB1 alleles showing the most associated TCRs and HLA-C alleles the fewest. Because counts were too low, 15 to 20 rarely observed V segments, including chromosome 9 orphons, were left out of the earlier analysis of 587 of the donors. In a later analysis, HLA-associated TCR beta chains were found to be more clonally expanded and to have lower generation probabilities than equally common non-associated chains. Across donors, most TCR sequences were observed very rarely, whereas some public TCRs were present in many individuals. Strong co-occurrence of HLA alleles, especially DR and DQ, made assigning TCR associations to individual alleles difficult. According to a later analysis, parvovirus B19, influenza, CMV and Epstein-Barr virus appeared linked to several top co-occurrence clusters. A further reported finding was that TCR beta sequences accurately predicted the HLA-A and HLA-B alleles for most subjects in the first cohort. CMV serostatus was the only immune exposure information available for the cohort. HLA typing was unavailable for some donors at each locus, so association tests used only the typed subset. According to a later genetic analysis, donors in an Asian-associated ancestry cluster had fewer N-insertions in productive TCRs than the approximately 630-donor mean. In both the original and validation cohorts, the classifier was reported to diagnose cytomegalovirus status with high specificity and sensitivity. The sequencing pipeline was judged likely to have produced a cluster of highly shared sequence variants as a technical artifact. The cohort was sequenced for TCR beta chains only, and without alpha or paired-chain data the features that could be detected were limited. A later analysis found that most CMV-associated TCR beta chains appeared HLA-restricted, with HLA associations seemingly driven largely by CMV exposure. An association between a missense DCLRE1C variant and V-gene and J-gene trimming of TCR beta chains was found in a later genetic analysis and replicated in an independent cohort. In a later analysis, some 18,000 TCR beta sequences were associated with specific HLA alleles at a false discovery rate of 0.05. Because the 87-base-pair reads could not distinguish some IMGT-functional V segments, including TRBV6-2 and TRBV6-3, those segments were excluded. Three of the identified cytomegalovirus-associated TCR beta chains were confirmed in vitro to be specific for cytomegalovirus antigens.

V has 7 bases trimmed and J has 1 base trimmed; junction bases matching no gene number 8. The germline V gene encodes CDR1 LNHDA and CDR2 SQIVND (reference sequence). From cysteine to phenylalanine, the CDR3 is 16 amino acids long. Only CDR3 DNA remains: 48 bases, in frame from the first base. Sequencing was done on a sample of PBMCs. The V and J segments used are TRBV19 and TRBJ2-2; 8 middle bases align to TRBD2. The receptor's source is a man in his forties in good health and CMV-seronegative. The nucleotide sequence is TGTGCCAGTAACGCGGGTAGCGGGATGAACACCGGGGAGCTGTTTTTT. Its coded protein is CASNAGSGMNTGELFF. With the portions outside the CDR3 filled from the reference TRBV19 and TRBJ2-2 genes, the complete variable region becomes DGGITQSPKYLFRKEGQNVTLSCEQNLNHDAMYWYRQDPGQGLRLIYYSQIVNDFQKGDIAEGYSVSREKKESFPLTVTSAQKNPTAFYLCASNAGSGMNTGELFFGEGSRLTVL.